This entry concerns a single T cell receptor (beta chain). The data are from a study of blood T cell repertoires in COVID-19. Looking at the study overall: Sites across the United States, Italy and Spain contributed samples from acute and convalescent COVID-19.

In the study's own analysis: How many nucleated cells were present was estimated from reference gene primer amplification. Method: immunoSEQ multiplex PCR; TCRdb's copy keeps in-frame clones and lacks some. V, J and clone size were drawn from that table, and D and trimming were deduced from the DNA. The table has about 85,000 clones, 85% to 90% seen once. This CDR3 has 16 amino acids. Germline values: CDR1 SGHDT, CDR2 YYEEEE. The trim removed 4 bases at V and 9 bases at J, leaving 15 bases unmatched. The sequence was collected from a woman aged 80 or older with active or convalescent COVID-19. Sequences were obtained from peripheral blood. This chain joins TRBV5-6 and TRBJ1-5; TRBD1 matches 8 bases. The CDR3 DNA follows: TGTGCCAGCAGCGAGGCAGGGGGCCTTCCCTCTTGGCCCCAGCATTTT. Translating it yields CASSEAGGLPSWPQHF.